This T cell receptor (beta chain) was sequenced in a study of CD8 T cells in ankylosing spondylitis. Whole-study findings and limits: Clones linked to disease, bearing a CD8+ phenotype, were relatively rare in peripheral blood. According to the report, clones linked to the disease were significantly enriched in matched synovial fluid samples taken from ankylosing spondylitis patients.

Quantitative 5'-RACE with molecular barcodes was used to make the TCR beta libraries. MiXCR was run by TCRdb on the 5' RACE reads, yielding one entry per CDR3 protein. The sample carries 310,000 or so distinct CDR3 sequences, roughly 20% recorded once. As for this clonotype: Its specificity is not known.

Germline CDR1 is DFQATT and CDR2 is SNEGSKA (reference sequence). The CDR3 runs to 16 residues. V dropped 3 bases and J dropped 5; count of bases not matched to a gene: 4. The chain employs TRBV20-1 and TRBJ2-2, with 15 bases that match TRBD2. The sequencing input was blood, either unsorted or a sorted T cell fraction (not recorded which). The TCR was taken from a male donor with ankylosing spondylitis or in good health (not recorded which). Written as DNA, the CDR3 is TGCAGTGCTAGTCGGACTAGCGGGAGGGGAACCGGGGAGCTGTTTTTT. This codes for CSASRTSGRGTGELFF.